Listed here are 5 T cell receptor beta chains from one sample, sequenced in a study of blood T cells in healthy people across ages. Together with a sample-barcoded 5' primer, a J-beta primer mix was included in a second PCR lasting about 6 to 12 cycles. MiXCR, run by TCRdb on the 5' RACE reads, gives a single entry per CDR3 protein. Counted here are around 600,000 distinct CDR3 sequences, 40% to 50% occurring once; the ten biggest clones make up approximately 25%. Sequencing was carried out using blood. The receptors were gathered from a man aged 80 or over in good health.

A note on this clonotype: A much larger clone lies one base from this, so it may be a read error. The chain uses TRBV29-1 and TRBJ2-1, with 7 bases fitting TRBD2. V lost 6 bases to trimming and J lost 7 bases; unmatched junction nucleotides: 15. Germline values: CDR1 SQVTM, CDR2 ANQGSEA. CDR3 length: 15 residues. The CDR3 sequence is CSVSTSRSWENEQFF. The CDR3 DNA reads TGCAGCGTGTCGACTAGCAGGAGCTGGGAAAATGAGCAGTTCTTC.

The chain is built from TRBV12-3 or TRBV12-4 and TRBJ2-3; D is possibly TRBD2 (7 bases). V was cut by 7 bases and J by 3 bases, with 17 bases left in between. The CDR3 is 15 residues long. CDR3 sequence reads: CASTNFRGATDTQYF. The CDR3 region has the DNA TGTGCCAGCACCAACTTTCGGGGGGCAACAGATACGCAGTATTTT.

The V call is TRBV5-1, the J call TRBJ2-7; D not resolved. The CDR3 spans 15 residues. The V end was cut by 1 base, the J end by 6 bases, with 17 bases between. Germline CDR1 SGHRS, CDR2 YFSETQ. The CDR3 DNA sequence: TGCGCCAGCAGCTTGAGGGCAGGAGTCCCTACCGAGCAGTACTTC. Its protein is CASSLRAGVPTEQYF. Complete variable domain (other parts from reference TRBV5-1 and TRBJ2-7): KAGVTQTPRYLIKTRGQQVTLSCSPISGHRSVSWYQQTPGQGLQFLFEYFSETQRNKGNFPGRFSGRQFSNSRSEMNVSTLELGDSALYLCASSLRAGVPTEQYFGPGTRLTVT.

In this sample, this clonotype turned up once. V and J are TRBV6-6 and TRBJ2-2; a weak D match, TRBD2 (6 bases). This CDR3 region has 14 residues. CDR1 is MNHNY and CDR2 is SVGAGI in the germline V gene (reference sequence). Trimming left V 7 bases short and J 3 bases short, with 12 bases between. CDR3 nucleotide sequence: TGTGCCAGCAACCGGGACTTAGACACCGGGGAGCTGTTTTTT. It is translated as CASNRDLDTGELFF.

This rearrangement joins TRBV5-1 to TRBJ2-5, with D possibly TRBD1 on 6 matching bases. The germline V and J ends were trimmed by 4 bases and 1 base, with 11 bases remaining between them. The CDR3 is made up of 14 amino acids. CDR1 is SGHRS and CDR2 is YFSETQ in the germline V gene. The CDR3 region is CASSRDRTQETQYF. CDR3 DNA: TGCGCCAGCAGCCGAGACAGGACCCAAGAGACCCAGTACTTC.